The 24 T cell receptor beta chains below were found in one sample sequenced in a study of control samples from healthy donors and cancer patients. The repertoire was sequenced with immunoSEQ multiplex PCR; TCRdb's copy has only in-frame clones and lacks some. The sample records about 82,000 clones, 70% to 90% being singletons. The sample consisted of blood. These receptors all come from a man aged 50-60 years in good health.

The sample holds one count of this clone. The V gene is TRBV5-1, the J gene TRBJ2-5; TRBD2 matches 8 bases. V shed 2 bases, J shed 4 bases, and the junction held 4 bases outside the gene matches. CDR3 length: 14 residues. Germline CDR1 reads SGHRS; CDR2 reads YFSETQ. CDR3 loop: CASSLRSGGETQYF. Written as DNA, the CDR3 is TGCGCCAGCAGCTTAAGAAGCGGGGGAGAGACCCAGTACTTC.

This clone was detected only a few times. The chain carries TRBV29-1 and TRBJ2-1, with D possibly TRBD2 on 6 matching bases. Trimming took off 4 bases at V and 2 bases at J, with 12 bases between the two ends. The CDR3 is made up of 14 amino acids. Germline CDR1 is SQVTM and CDR2 is ANQGSEA. The CDR3 reads CSVGTSGPYNEQFF. For the CDR3, the DNA is TGCAGCGTTGGTACAAGCGGGCCCTACAATGAGCAGTTCTTC.

This chain uses TRBV6-5 with TRBJ2-7; D gene ambiguous. From germline, CDR1 is MNHEY and CDR2 SVGAGI. The CDR3 extends over 14 amino acids. Trimming removed 0 bases from V and 2 bases from J, with 8 bases in between. Here the CDR3 reads CASSYSILPYEQYF. CDR3 coding DNA: TGTGCCAGCAGTTACTCGATTCTCCCCTACGAGCAGTACTTC.

V gene TRBV7-2 combines with J gene TRBJ1-6; 9 bases are shared with TRBD1. This CDR3 contains 17 residues. Germline V CDR1 and CDR2: SGHTA, FQGNSA. V lost 2 bases and J lost 9; bases outside the gene matches: 11. CDR3 coding DNA: TGTGCCAGCAGCTTACCCCTGACAGGGGGACTCCGTTCACCCCTCCACTTT. It translates to CASSLPLTGGLRSPLHF.

The rearrangement joins TRBV7-9 to TRBJ1-6; a possible D gene is TRBD1 (5 bases). The V end was cut by 1 base, the J end by 10 bases, with 11 bases between. There are 14 residues in the CDR3. Germline CDR1 and CDR2: SEHNR and FQNEAQ (reference sequence). The CDR3 region is CASSLGDSKSPLHF. CDR3 DNA sequence: TGTGCCAGCAGCTTAGGGGACTCAAAATCACCCCTCCACTTT.

V and J are TRBV19 and TRBJ2-1; D ambiguous. Germline-derived CDR1 and CDR2 are LNHDA and SQIVND (reference sequence). The CDR3 sequence is 17 residues long. V dropped 7 bases and J dropped 4 bases, with 23 bases sitting between them. The CDR3: CASTSQATTGPYNEQFF. In DNA form, the CDR3 reads TGTGCCAGTACCTCACAAGCCACCACGGGCCCATACAATGAGCAGTTCTTC.

The sample holds one count of this clone. The CDR3 sequence: CASSYDGGTEAFF. For the CDR3, the DNA is TGTGCCAGCAGTTACGACGGGGGCACTGAAGCTTTCTTT. The V call is TRBV6-5, the J call TRBJ1-1; TRBD1 is a possible D gene (5 bases). In germline, CDR1 is MNHEY, CDR2 SVGAGI. Deletions cut 2 bases from V and 4 bases from J, with 8 bases between. The CDR3 extends over 13 amino acids.

This rearrangement joins TRBV19 to TRBJ1-4; TRBD1 matches at 7 bases. The CDR3 runs to 15 residues. J lost 6 bases, V lost 4 bases, and 8 bases had no gene match. From germline, CDR1 is LNHDA and CDR2 SQIVND (reference sequence). CDR3 loop: CASSTPGQTDEKLFF. In DNA form, the CDR3 reads TGTGCCAGTAGTACGCCGGGACAGACCGATGAAAAACTGTTTTTT.

The chain links TRBV19 to TRBJ1-6; D gene uncertain. V lost 2 bases to trimming and J lost 14 bases, with 7 bases between them. The CDR3 runs to 11 residues. CDR1 and CDR2 (germline): LNHDA, SQIVND (reference sequence). The CDR3 DNA follows: TGTGCCAGTAGTATAATGAATACCCTCCACTTT. Translation gives CASSIMNTLHF. The whole variable domain, filled in from reference TRBV19 and TRBJ1-6, reads DGGITQSPKYLFRKEGQNVTLSCEQNLNHDAMYWYRQDPGQGLRLIYYSQIVNDFQKGDIAEGYSVSREKKESFPLTVTSAQKNPTAFYLCASSIMNTLHFGNGTRLTVT.

V gene TRBV6-5 combines with J gene TRBJ2-2; 11 nucleotides match TRBD2. Germline V gene sequence: CDR1 MNHEY, CDR2 SVGAGI. V dropped 6 bases and J dropped 6; count of bases not matched to a gene: 6. This CDR3 spans 15 amino acids. CDR3 loop: CASRPLAGVAGELFF. CDR3 in DNA: TGTGCCAGCAGACCACTAGCGGGAGTAGCCGGGGAGCTGTTTTTT.

This sequence joins TRBV9 and TRBJ2-1; 7 nucleotides agree with TRBD2. The junction had 16 bases not matched to a gene; V was cut back by 3 bases and J by 1 base. From germline, CDR1 is SGDLS and CDR2 YYNGEE. The CDR3 sequence is 19 residues long. The CDR3, as DNA: TGTGCCAGCAGCGCAGAGGCGACTAGCAGGGAGTGGTCCTACAATGAGCAGTTCTTC. Amino acid sequence: CASSAEATSREWSYNEQFF.

V gene TRBV29-1 combines with J gene TRBJ1-2; TRBD1 matches 7 bases. CDR1 SQVTM and CDR2 ANQGSEA come from the germline V gene. The CDR3 extends over 11 amino acids. V was clipped by 7 bases and J by 2 bases; unmatched bases: 1. The CDR3 sequence is CSADRNYGYTF. The DNA for the CDR3 is TGCAGCGCGGACAGGAACTATGGCTACACCTTC.

This clone was picked up one time. This chain connects TRBV7-9 to TRBJ2-1; tentatively, D is TRBD2 (6 bases). This CDR3 has 13 residues. Looked up from germline, CDR1 is SEHNR and CDR2 is FQNEAQ (reference sequence). V lost 1 base and J 9 bases, leaving 10 bases between the germline ends. In DNA form, the CDR3 reads TGTGCCAGCAGCTTAGGGGGAGCGGGTGAGCAGTTCTTC. Protein sequence: CASSLGGAGEQFF.

The rearrangement joins TRBV5-4 to TRBJ2-1; D might be TRBD1 or TRBD2, each matching 7 bases. Germline CDR1 is SGHNT and CDR2 is YYREEE (reference sequence). This CDR3 contains 16 residues. V was cut by 2 bases and J by 3 bases, with 15 bases left in between. The CDR3 nucleotides read TGTGCCAGCAGCTTAGGGGGCCAGCGGGGCTACAATGAGCAGTTCTTC. This codes for CASSLGGQRGYNEQFF.

CDR3 in DNA: TGTGCCAGCAGCGTTGGGACAGGTACCGCTCTGGGCTACACCTTC. Residues: CASSVGTGTALGYTF. The V gene is TRBV9, the J gene TRBJ1-2; 8 nucleotides match TRBD1. There are 15 residues in the CDR3. With V trimmed by 2 bases and J by 8 bases, 11 bases remained unmatched. Germline V lookup: CDR1 SGDLS, CDR2 YYNGEE. Based on the CDR3 plus reference TRBV9 and TRBJ1-2, the full variable domain is DSGVTQTPKHLITATGQRVTLRCSPRSGDLSVYWYQQSLDQGLQFLIQYYNGEERAKGNILERFSAQQFPDLHSELNLSSLELGDSALYFCASSVGTGTALGYTFGSGTRLTVV.

This chain connects TRBV27 to TRBJ1-2; D gene uncertain. The V gene lost 7 bases and the J gene lost 8 bases, with 14 bases spanning the gap. This CDR3 region has 12 residues. Germline V lookup: CDR1 MNHEY, CDR2 SMNVEV (reference sequence). The CDR3 reads CASKSWGGGYTF. The CDR3 DNA follows: TGTGCCAGCAAGAGTTGGGGTGGCGGCTACACCTTC.

The rearrangement joins TRBV10-3 to TRBJ1-6; TRBD1 matches 9 bases. The germline gives CDR1 ENHRY, CDR2 SYGVKD. This CDR3 is 18 amino acids long. V shed 5 bases and J 6 bases; nucleotides not matched to a gene: 14. DNA of the CDR3: TGTGCCATCAGTACAGGGGGCTCAGTAATCGGGACTAATTCACCCCTCCACTTT. Translation: CAISTGGSVIGTNSPLHF.

The V call is TRBV4-3, the J call TRBJ2-7; maybe TRBD1 (7 bases). The CDR3 runs to 16 residues. CDR1 and CDR2 (germline): LGHNA, YSLEER. Trimming pared 4 bases from V and 0 bases from J, leaving 16 bases between. The CDR3 protein is CASSPRDSETSYEQYV. CDR3 in DNA: TGCGCCAGCAGCCCGCGGGACAGCGAGACCTCCTACGAGCAGTACGTC.

The chain links TRBV5-1 to TRBJ1-1; 7 nucleotides match TRBD1. Trimming removed 3 bases from V and 5 bases from J; junction bases left unmatched: 7. Germline lookup yields CDR1 SGHRS and CDR2 YFSETQ. The CDR3 is made up of 14 amino acids. This chain's CDR3 is CASSSGQVLTEAFF. The CDR3 DNA follows: TGCGCCAGCAGCTCTGGACAGGTTTTGACTGAAGCTTTCTTT. Using reference TRBV5-1 and TRBJ1-1 for the parts outside the CDR3, the full variable domain is KAGVTQTPRYLIKTRGQQVTLSCSPISGHRSVSWYQQTPGQGLQFLFEYFSETQRNKGNFPGRFSGRQFSNSRSEMNVSTLELGDSALYLCASSSGQVLTEAFFGQGTRLTVV.

V gene TRBV19 combines with J gene TRBJ2-5; TRBD2 matches 9 bases. From germline, CDR1 is LNHDA and CDR2 SQIVND (reference sequence). The CDR3 totals 16 residues. With V trimmed by 0 bases and J by 0 bases, 2 bases remained unmatched. CDR3 nucleotide sequence: TGTGCCAGTAGTATAGATCTAGCGGGGTACCAAGAGACCCAGTACTTC. Translated: CASSIDLAGYQETQYF.

This clone was observed once. The CDR3 protein is CASSQLEGGWSNQPQHF. The CDR3 coding sequence is TGTGCCAGCAGCCAACTCGAGGGGGGTTGGAGCAATCAGCCCCAGCATTTT. This chain uses TRBV7-6 with TRBJ1-5; D perhaps matches TRBD1 (6 bases). Looked up from germline, CDR1 is SGHVS and CDR2 is FNYEAQ. The CDR3 spans 17 residues. Trimming removed 5 bases from V and 1 base from J, with 18 bases in between.

V is TRBV7-9 and J is TRBJ1-1, with no clear D. V shed 5 bases and J shed 5 bases, with 15 bases lying between them. There are 14 residues in the CDR3. The germline gives CDR1 SEHNR, CDR2 FQNEAQ (reference sequence). The DNA for the CDR3 is TGTGCCAGCAGCCTCGATGGCCCAGGAACTGAAGCTTTCTTT. Its translation is CASSLDGPGTEAFF.

The rearrangement uses TRBV9 and TRBJ2-3, with D possibly being TRBD1 (6 bases). The CDR3 sequence is 15 residues long. The V and J ends lost 0 bases and 2 bases respectively, with 10 bases between them. Germline CDR1 is SGDLS and CDR2 is YYNGEE. The CDR3: CASSVEGHSTDTQYF. CDR3 DNA: TGTGCCAGCAGCGTAGAGGGACACTCCACAGATACGCAGTATTTT.

The J gene is TRBJ1-6, the V gene TRBV11-2, with D tentatively TRBD1 (5 bases). The V gene's germline CDR1 is SGHAT and CDR2 FQNNGV. V lost 1 base to trimming and J lost 7 bases, with 8 bases between them. The length of the CDR3 is 14 residues. This CDR3 is CASSLAGGNSPLHF. The CDR3 coding sequence is TGTGCCAGCAGCTTAGCCGGGGGGAATTCACCCCTCCACTTT.